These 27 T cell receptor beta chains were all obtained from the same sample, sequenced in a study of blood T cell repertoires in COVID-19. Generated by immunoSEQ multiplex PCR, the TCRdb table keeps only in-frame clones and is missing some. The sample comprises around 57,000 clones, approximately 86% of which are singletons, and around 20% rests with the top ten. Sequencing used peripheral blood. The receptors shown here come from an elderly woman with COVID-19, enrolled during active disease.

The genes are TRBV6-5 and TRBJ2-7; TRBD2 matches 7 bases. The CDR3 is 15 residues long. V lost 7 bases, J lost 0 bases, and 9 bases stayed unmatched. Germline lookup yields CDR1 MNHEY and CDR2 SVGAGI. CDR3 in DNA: TGTGCCAGCATGGGCCGGGGGGTGAGCTCCTACGAGCAGTACTTC. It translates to CASMGRGVSSYEQYF.

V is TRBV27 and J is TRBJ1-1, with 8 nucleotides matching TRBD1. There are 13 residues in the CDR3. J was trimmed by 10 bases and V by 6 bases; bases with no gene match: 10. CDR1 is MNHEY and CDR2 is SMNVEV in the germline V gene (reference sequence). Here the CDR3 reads CASSMTGAFGAFF. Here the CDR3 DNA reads TGTGCCAGCAGCATGACAGGGGCCTTCGGAGCTTTCTTT.

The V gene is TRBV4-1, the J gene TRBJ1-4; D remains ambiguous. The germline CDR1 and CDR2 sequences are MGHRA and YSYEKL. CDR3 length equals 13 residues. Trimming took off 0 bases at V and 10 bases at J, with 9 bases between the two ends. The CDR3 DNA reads TGCGCCAGCAGCCAAGAGCCGCGGGGAAAACTGTTTTTT. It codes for CASSQEPRGKLFF.

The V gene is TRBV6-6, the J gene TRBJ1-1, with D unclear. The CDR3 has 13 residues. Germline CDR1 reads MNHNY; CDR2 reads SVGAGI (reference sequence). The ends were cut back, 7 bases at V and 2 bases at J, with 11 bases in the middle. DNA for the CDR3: TGTGCCAGCACTGTAGGGAGTAACACTGAAGCTTTCTTT. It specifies CASTVGSNTEAFF.

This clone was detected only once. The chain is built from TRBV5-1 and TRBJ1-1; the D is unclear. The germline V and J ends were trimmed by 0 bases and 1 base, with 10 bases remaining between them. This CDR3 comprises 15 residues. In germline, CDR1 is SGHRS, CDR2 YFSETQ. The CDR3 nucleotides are TGCGCCAGCAGCTTGGGTCCGGGTCCGAACACTGAAGCTTTCTTT. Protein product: CASSLGPGPNTEAFF.

The CDR3 loop is CASSQGSYEQYF. The CDR3 DNA follows: TGTGCCAGCAGCCAGGGTTCCTACGAGCAGTACTTC. This chain uses TRBV6-6 with TRBJ2-7; D may be TRBD1 (5 bases). The V gene's germline CDR1 is MNHNY and CDR2 SVGAGI (reference sequence). The CDR3 has 12 amino acids. V was shortened by 6 bases and J by 1 base, with 7 bases between the two germline ends.

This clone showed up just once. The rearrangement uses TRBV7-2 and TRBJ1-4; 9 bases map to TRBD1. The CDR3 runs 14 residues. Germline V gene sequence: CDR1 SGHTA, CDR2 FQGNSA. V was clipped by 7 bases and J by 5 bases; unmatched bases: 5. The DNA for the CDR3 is TGTGCCAGCATGAGTACAGGGGGCAATGAAAAACTGTTTTTT. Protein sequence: CASMSTGGNEKLFF.

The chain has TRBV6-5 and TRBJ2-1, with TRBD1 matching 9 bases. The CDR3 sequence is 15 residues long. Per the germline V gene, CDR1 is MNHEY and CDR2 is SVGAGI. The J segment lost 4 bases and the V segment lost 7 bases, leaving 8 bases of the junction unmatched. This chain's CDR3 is CASTLDRGYYNEQFF. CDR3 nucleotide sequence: TGTGCCAGCACCTTGGACAGGGGATATTACAATGAGCAGTTCTTC.

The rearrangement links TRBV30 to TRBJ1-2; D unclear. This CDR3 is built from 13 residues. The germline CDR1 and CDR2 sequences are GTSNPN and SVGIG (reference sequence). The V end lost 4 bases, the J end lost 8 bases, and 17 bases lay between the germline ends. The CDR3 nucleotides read TGTGCCTGGACCGAGCGGGGTCTCTGGGGCTACACCTTC. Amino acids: CAWTERGLWGYTF. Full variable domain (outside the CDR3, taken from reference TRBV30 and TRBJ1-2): SQTIHQWPATLVQPVGSPLSLECTVEGTSNPNLYWYRQAAGRGLQLLFYSVGIGQISSEVPQNLSASRPQDRQFILSSKKLLLSDSGFYLCAWTERGLWGYTFGSGTRLTVV.

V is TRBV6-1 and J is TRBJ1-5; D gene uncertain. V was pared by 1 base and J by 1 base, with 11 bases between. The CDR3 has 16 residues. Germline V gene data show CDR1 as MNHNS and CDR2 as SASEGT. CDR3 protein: CASSEGGRPSNQPQHF. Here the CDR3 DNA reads TGTGCCAGCAGTGAAGGAGGGAGGCCCAGCAATCAGCCCCAGCATTTT.

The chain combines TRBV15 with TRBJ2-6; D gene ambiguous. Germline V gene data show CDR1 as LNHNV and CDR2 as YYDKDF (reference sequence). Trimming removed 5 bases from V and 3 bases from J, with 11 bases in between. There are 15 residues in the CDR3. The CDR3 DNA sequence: TGTGCCACCAGCTCGCAGAGAGGTGGGGCCAACGTCCTGACTTTC. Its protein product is CATSSQRGGANVLTF.

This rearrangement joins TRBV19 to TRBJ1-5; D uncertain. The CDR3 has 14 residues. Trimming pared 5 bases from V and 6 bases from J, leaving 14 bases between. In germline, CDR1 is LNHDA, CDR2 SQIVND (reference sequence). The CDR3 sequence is CASSPHQAIQPQHF. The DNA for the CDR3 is TGTGCCAGTAGTCCCCACCAAGCGATTCAGCCCCAGCATTTT. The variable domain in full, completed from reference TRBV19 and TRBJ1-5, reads DGGITQSPKYLFRKEGQNVTLSCEQNLNHDAMYWYRQDPGQGLRLIYYSQIVNDFQKGDIAEGYSVSREKKESFPLTVTSAQKNPTAFYLCASSPHQAIQPQHFGDGTRLSIL.

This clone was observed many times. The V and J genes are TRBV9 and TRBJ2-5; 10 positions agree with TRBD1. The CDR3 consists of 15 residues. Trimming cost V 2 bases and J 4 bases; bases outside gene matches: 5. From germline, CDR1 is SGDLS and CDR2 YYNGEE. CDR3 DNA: TGTGCCAGCAGCGTTGGGACAGGGGTAGCAGAGACCCAGTACTTC. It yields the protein CASSVGTGVAETQYF.

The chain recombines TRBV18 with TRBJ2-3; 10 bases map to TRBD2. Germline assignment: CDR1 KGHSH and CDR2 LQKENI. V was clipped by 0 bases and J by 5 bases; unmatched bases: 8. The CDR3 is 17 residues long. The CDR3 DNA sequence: TGTGCCAGCTCACCACCGTCTAGCGGGGGAAGGGGAGATACGCAGTATTTT. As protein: CASSPPSSGGRGDTQYF.

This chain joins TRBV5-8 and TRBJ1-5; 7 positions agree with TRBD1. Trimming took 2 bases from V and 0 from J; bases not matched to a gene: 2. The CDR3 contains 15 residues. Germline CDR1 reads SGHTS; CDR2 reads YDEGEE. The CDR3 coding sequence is TGTGCCAGCAGCTTTGGGACAGCTAGCAATCAGCCCCAGCATTTT. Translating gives CASSFGTASNQPQHF.

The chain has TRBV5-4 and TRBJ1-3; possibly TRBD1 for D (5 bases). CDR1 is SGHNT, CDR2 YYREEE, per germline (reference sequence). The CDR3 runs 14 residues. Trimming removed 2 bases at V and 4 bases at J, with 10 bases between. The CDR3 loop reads CASSFGTYGNTIYF. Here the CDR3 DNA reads TGTGCCAGCAGCTTCGGGACTTACGGAAACACCATATATTTT.

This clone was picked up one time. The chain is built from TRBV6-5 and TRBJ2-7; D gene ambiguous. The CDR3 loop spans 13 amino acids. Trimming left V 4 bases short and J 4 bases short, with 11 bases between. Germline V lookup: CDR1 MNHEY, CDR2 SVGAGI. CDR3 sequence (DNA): TGTGCCAGCAGTTTAAGAGCCCATTACGAGCAGTACTTC. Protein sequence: CASSLRAHYEQYF.

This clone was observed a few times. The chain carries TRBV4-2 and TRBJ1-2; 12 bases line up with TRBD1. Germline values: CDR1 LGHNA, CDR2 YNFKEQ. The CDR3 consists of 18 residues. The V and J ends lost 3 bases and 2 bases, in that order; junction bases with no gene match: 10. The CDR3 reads CASSQDGTGGRGNYGYTF. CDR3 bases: TGTGCCAGCAGCCAGGATGGGACAGGGGGCCGCGGGAACTATGGCTACACCTTC.

CDR3: CASSQGQYSNQPQHF. The CDR3 DNA follows: TGTGCCAGCTCACAGGGACAGTATAGCAATCAGCCCCAGCATTTT. The rearrangement uses TRBV18 and TRBJ1-5; 7 nucleotides align to TRBD1. Germline CDR1 is KGHSH and CDR2 is LQKENI. The CDR3 loop spans 15 amino acids. V trimming: 4 bases; J trimming: 0 bases; junction bases outside the gene matches: 3.

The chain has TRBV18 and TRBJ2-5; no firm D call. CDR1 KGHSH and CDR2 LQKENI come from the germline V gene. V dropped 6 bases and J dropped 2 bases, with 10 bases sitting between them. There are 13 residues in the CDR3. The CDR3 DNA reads TGTGCCAGCTCTCCAACTTTGCAAGAGACCCAGTACTTC. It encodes CASSPTLQETQYF.

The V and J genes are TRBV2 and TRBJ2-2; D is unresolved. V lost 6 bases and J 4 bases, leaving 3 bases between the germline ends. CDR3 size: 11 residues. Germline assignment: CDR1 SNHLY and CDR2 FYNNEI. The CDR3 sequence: CASRLTGELFF. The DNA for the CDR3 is TGTGCCAGCAGACTCACCGGGGAGCTGTTTTTT.

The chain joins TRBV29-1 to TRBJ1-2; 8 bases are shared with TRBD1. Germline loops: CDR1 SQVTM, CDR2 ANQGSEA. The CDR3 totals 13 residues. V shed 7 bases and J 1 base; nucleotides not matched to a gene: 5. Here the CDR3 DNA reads TGCAGCGCCCGACAGGGGTTTAACTATGGCTACACCTTC. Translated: CSARQGFNYGYTF.

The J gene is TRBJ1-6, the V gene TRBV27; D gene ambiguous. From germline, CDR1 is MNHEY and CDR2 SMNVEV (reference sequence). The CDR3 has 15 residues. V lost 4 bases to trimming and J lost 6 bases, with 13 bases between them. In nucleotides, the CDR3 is TGTGCCAGCAGTTCCCAGGCCCGGGGTAATTCACCCCTCCACTTT. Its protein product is CASSSQARGNSPLHF.

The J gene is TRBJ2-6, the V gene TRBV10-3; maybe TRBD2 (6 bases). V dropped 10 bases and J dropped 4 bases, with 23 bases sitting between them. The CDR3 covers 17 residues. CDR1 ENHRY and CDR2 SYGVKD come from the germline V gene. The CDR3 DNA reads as TGTGCCACCAGGCCCCTGGGCGGGGATCCCGGGGCCAACGTCCTGACTTTC. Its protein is CATRPLGGDPGANVLTF.

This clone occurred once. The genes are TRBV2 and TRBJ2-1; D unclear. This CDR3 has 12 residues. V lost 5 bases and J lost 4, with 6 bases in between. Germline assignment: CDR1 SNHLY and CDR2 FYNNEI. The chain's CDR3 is CASSRDYNEQFF. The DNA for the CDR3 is TGTGCCAGCAGTCGAGATTACAATGAGCAGTTCTTC.

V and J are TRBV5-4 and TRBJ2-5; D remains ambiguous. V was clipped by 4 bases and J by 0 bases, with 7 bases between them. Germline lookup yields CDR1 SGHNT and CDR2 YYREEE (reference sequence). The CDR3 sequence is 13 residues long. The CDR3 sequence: CASSPAYQETQYF. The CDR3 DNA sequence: TGTGCCAGCAGCCCCGCGTACCAAGAGACCCAGTACTTC.

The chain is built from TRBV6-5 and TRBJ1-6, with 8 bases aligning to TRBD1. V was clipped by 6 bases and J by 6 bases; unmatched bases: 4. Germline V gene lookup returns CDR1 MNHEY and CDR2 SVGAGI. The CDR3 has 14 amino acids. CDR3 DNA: TGTGCCAGCAGGTACAGGGGGTCTAATTCACCCCTCCACTTT. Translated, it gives CASRYRGSNSPLHF.